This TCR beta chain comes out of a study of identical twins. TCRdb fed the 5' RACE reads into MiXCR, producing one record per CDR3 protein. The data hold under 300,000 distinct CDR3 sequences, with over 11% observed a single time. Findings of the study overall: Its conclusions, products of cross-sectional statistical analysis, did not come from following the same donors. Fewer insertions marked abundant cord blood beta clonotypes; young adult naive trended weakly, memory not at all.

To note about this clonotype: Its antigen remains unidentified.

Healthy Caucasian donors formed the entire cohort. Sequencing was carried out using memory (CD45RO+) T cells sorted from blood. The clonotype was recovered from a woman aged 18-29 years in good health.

The CDR3 nucleotides read TGTGCCAGCAGCCAAGGTGCGGGGGGGCATGAGCAGTTCTTC. Its protein product is CASSQGAGGHEQFF. The chain has TRBV7-3 and TRBJ2-1, with TRBD2 matching over 9 bases. With V trimmed by 5 bases and J by 8 bases, 7 bases remained unmatched. Germline assignment: CDR1 SGHTA and CDR2 FQGTGA. There are 14 residues in the CDR3.